This T cell receptor (beta chain) was profiled in a study of beta chain features in type 1 diabetes. Study-wide points: The study found moderately but significantly shorter TCRB CDR3s in all four CD4+ subsets of Type 1 diabetes patients.

Investigators reverse transcribed all isolated RNA, so they sequenced expressed TCRB transcripts. The repertoire was sequenced with immunoSEQ multiplex PCR; TCRdb's copy has only in-frame clones and lacks some. Among more than 150,000 clones listed, less than 15% were seen once. This clone came up a few times. Its antigen is not identified. CDR1 is GTSNPN and CDR2 is SVGIG in the germline V gene (reference sequence). Trimming at V came to 3 bases and at J to 6 bases, leaving 11 bases not matched to a gene. CDR3 length: 16 amino acids. This sequence originates from a woman under 30 in good health. The J gene is TRBJ2-1, the V gene TRBV30; 10 positions match TRBD2. Sequenced: central memory CD4+ T cells from blood. The CDR3 DNA follows: TGTGCCTGGAGCTCGGGCGCTAGCGGGAGTCTCAATGAGCAGTTCTTC. Its protein product is CAWSSGASGSLNEQFF.